The clone carrying this TCR beta chain was detected a few times. Both 60 Vbeta primers and 13 Jbeta primers went into the PCR. Measured with immunoSEQ multiplex PCR; TCRdb has only the in-frame clones, and not every one. The data contain 150,000 to 200,000 clones, around 68% of them seen just once; the ten biggest clones take up 1.4% to 1.5%. This record belongs to a study of cytomegalovirus exposure and HLA in healthy donors. Germline-derived CDR1 and CDR2 are SGHVS and FQNEAQ. This CDR3 is 15 amino acids long. V was pared by 5 bases and J by 6 bases, with 6 bases of the junction left unmatched. The genes are TRBV7-8 and TRBJ1-5; 11 positions match TRBD1. The source of this sequence is a man aged 50-60 years in good health and CMV-seronegative. The sequenced sample was PBMCs. CDR3 sequence: CASSVGTGGIQPQHF. In DNA, the CDR3 is TGTGCCAGCAGCGTAGGGACAGGGGGGATTCAGCCCCAGCATTTT.